A single sample gave rise to the 30 T cell receptor beta chains below, sequenced in a study of cytomegalovirus exposure and HLA in healthy donors (dated by TCRdb to 2017 to 2019). The method was the immunoSEQ multiplex PCR assay. The multiplex PCR relied on a mix of 60 forward primers for TCR Vbeta segments and 13 reverse primers for TCR Jbeta segments. Imported from immuneACCESS, the table was reduced by TCRdb to in-frame sequences with V and J called. These copies leave out some clones; in studies compared against another copy, an unresolved V gene accounts for under half, and the cause of the remainder is not known. The sample profile shows some 130,000 clones; 65% to 80% of them were found once. 4.2% of the sample is held by the ten biggest clonotypes. Input material: PBMCs. These receptors originate from a male donor in good health and CMV-seropositive.

This clone was observed a handful of times. The rearrangement uses TRBV28 and TRBJ2-5, with D hard to call. Trimming took off 1 base at V and 2 bases at J, with 14 bases between the two ends. The CDR3 totals 16 residues. Germline lookup yields CDR1 MDHEN and CDR2 SYDVKM. For the CDR3, the DNA is TGTGCCAGCAGTTTATTGTCAGGCAGGTGGCAAGAGACCCAGTACTTC. It is translated as CASSLLSGRWQETQYF. Full variable domain (outside the CDR3, taken from reference TRBV28 and TRBJ2-5): DVKVTQSSRYLVKRTGEKVFLECVQDMDHENMFWYRQDPGLGLRLIYFSYDVKMKEKGDIPEGYSVSREKKERFSLILESASTNQTSMYLCASSLLSGRWQETQYFGPGTRLLVL.

The gene calls are TRBV10-1 and TRBJ1-2; 7 nucleotides match TRBD1. V was pared by 9 bases and J by 7 bases, with 14 bases of the junction left unmatched. Germline V gene data show CDR1 as WNHNN and CDR2 as SYGVQD (reference sequence). The CDR3 has 14 amino acids. The CDR3 here is CASIVRGLQGGYTF. CDR3 coding DNA: TGCGCCAGTATAGTTAGGGGGCTGCAGGGTGGCTACACCTTC.

The chain joins TRBV13 to TRBJ1-1; a weak D match, TRBD1 (5 bases). V lost 10 bases to trimming and J lost 4 bases, with 13 bases between them. The CDR3 extends over 12 amino acids. CDR1 and CDR2 (germline): PRHDT, FYEKMQ (reference sequence). The CDR3 bases are TGTGCCACCCAGGGAAGTTTCACTGAAGCTTTCTTT. Protein: CATQGSFTEAFF.

The chain recombines TRBV7-3 with TRBJ2-2, with 9 bases aligning to TRBD2. Germline trimming cut 9 bases from V and 6 bases from J; bases unmatched to any gene: 8. The CDR3 is 14 residues long. Per germline, CDR1 SGHTA and CDR2 FQGTGA. CDR3 nucleotides: TGTGCCAGTGCTATAGCGGGAGCGGCCGGGGAGCTGTTTTTT. Translated, it gives CASAIAGAAGELFF.

This chain connects TRBV18 to TRBJ2-5; 7 nucleotides match TRBD2. The CDR3 is 17 amino acids. CDR1 and CDR2 from the germline V gene are KGHSH and LQKENI. V lost 1 base, J lost 1 base, and 9 bases stayed unmatched. The CDR3 DNA sequence: TGTGCCAGCTCACCACGACAGCGGGGCGGGTCCCAAGAGACCCAGTACTTC. It specifies CASSPRQRGGSQETQYF.

This sequence joins TRBV11-2 and TRBJ2-7; no firm D call. This CDR3 contains 12 residues. CDR1 is SGHAT, CDR2 FQNNGV, per germline. Deletions cut 2 bases from V and 4 bases from J, with 6 bases between. The CDR3 bases are TGTGCCAGCAGCTTACTCGGGTACGAGCAGTACTTC. Amino acid sequence: CASSLLGYEQYF. Full variable domain (rest looked up from reference TRBV11-2 and TRBJ2-7): EAGVAQSPRYKIIEKRQSVAFWCNPISGHATLYWYQQILGQGPKLLIQFQNNGVVDDSQLPKDRFSAERLKGVDSTLKIQPAKLEDSAVYLCASSLLGYEQYFGPGTRLTVT.

V usage is TRBV6-5 and J usage is TRBJ1-1, with D tentatively TRBD1 (6 bases). This CDR3 contains 14 residues. CDR1 and CDR2 (germline): MNHEY, SVGAGI. The V gene lost 1 base and the J gene lost 7 bases, with 13 bases spanning the gap. CDR3 DNA: TGTGCCAGCAGTTACTTGGCCCCCAGGGGTGAAGCTTTCTTT. This codes for CASSYLAPRGEAFF.

Here the CDR3 reads CASSPGGAGSPYEQYF. CDR3 sequence (DNA): TGTGCCAGCAGCCCAGGGGGTGCAGGGAGCCCCTACGAGCAGTACTTC. The chain combines TRBV7-9 with TRBJ2-7; 7 positions match TRBD1. Germline loops: CDR1 SEHNR, CDR2 FQNEAQ (reference sequence). There are 16 residues in the CDR3. Trimming cost V 5 bases and J 2 bases; bases outside gene matches: 12.

The rearrangement joins TRBV19 to TRBJ2-7; 8 bases are a match to TRBD1. Germline lookup yields CDR1 LNHDA and CDR2 SQIVND (reference sequence). This CDR3 region has 14 residues. With 4 bases clipped from V and 3 bases from J, the junction kept 5 bases outside the gene matches. CDR3 sequence reads: CASSRTGLRYEQYF. DNA of the CDR3: TGTGCCAGTAGTAGGACAGGGCTTCGCTACGAGCAGTACTTC.

This clone was seen only a few times. The chain carries TRBV18 and TRBJ1-5; TRBD1 aligns across 8 bases. The CDR3 is 13 residues long. Germline values: CDR1 KGHSH, CDR2 LQKENI. The junction had 6 bases not matched to a gene; V was cut back by 3 bases and J by 11 bases. DNA of the CDR3: TGTGCCAGCTCACCGGACAGGGTTGTAGCCCAGCATTTT. Translation: CASSPDRVVAQHF. Full variable domain (remainder filled in from reference TRBV18 and TRBJ1-5): NAGVMQNPRHLVRRRGQEARLRCSPMKGHSHVYWYRQLPEEGLKFMVYLQKENIIDESGMPKERFSAEFPKEGPSILRIQQVVRGDSAAYFCASSPDRVVAQHFGDGTRLSIL.

Only a few counts were recorded for this clone. The V and J genes are TRBV15 and TRBJ2-3; D might be TRBD2 (5 bases). The CDR3 runs 17 residues. Per the germline V gene, CDR1 is LNHNV and CDR2 is YYDKDF (reference sequence). Trimming took off 3 bases at V and 0 bases at J, with 16 bases between the two ends. Here the CDR3 DNA reads TGTGCCACCAGCAGGCGAGAGGGAATAACTAGCACAGATACGCAGTATTTT. Translated: CATSRREGITSTDTQYF.

This chain joins TRBV6-1 and TRBJ1-2, with D possibly TRBD1 on 5 matching bases. CDR3 length: 13 residues. V dropped 3 bases and J dropped 3 bases, with 8 bases sitting between them. Germline V gene data show CDR1 as MNHNS and CDR2 as SASEGT. In DNA, the CDR3 is TGTGCCAGCAGTGATGGGGGGGACTATGGCTACACCTTC. Residues: CASSDGGDYGYTF.

The genes are TRBV18 and TRBJ1-1; 9 bases are shared with TRBD1. V was pared by 2 bases and J by 1 base, with 8 bases of the junction left unmatched. The V gene's germline CDR1 is KGHSH and CDR2 LQKENI. The CDR3 runs 17 residues. For the CDR3, the DNA is TGTGCCAGCTCACCATCTTGGAGACAGGGGGGGAACACTGAAGCTTTCTTT. It codes for CASSPSWRQGGNTEAFF.

This clone came up a few times. The rearrangement uses TRBV5-4 and TRBJ1-1, with 8 bases lining up with TRBD1. The ends lost 4 bases at V and 1 base at J; junction bases unmatched: 12. Germline loops: CDR1 SGHNT, CDR2 YYREEE (reference sequence). The CDR3 is 17 residues long. CDR3 sequence reads: CASSQRQGRHGNTEAFF. CDR3 coding DNA: TGTGCCAGCAGCCAACGACAGGGGCGACACGGGAACACTGAAGCTTTCTTT.

This chain connects TRBV27 to TRBJ1-6; no clear D gene. Looked up from germline, CDR1 is MNHEY and CDR2 is SMNVEV (reference sequence). V was pared by 0 bases and J by 7 bases, with 19 bases between. The CDR3 is 18 residues long. The CDR3 DNA reads TGTGCCAGCAGTTTATCGAGCGGATCGAGGGCGTCGAATTCACCCCTCCACTTT. Translation: CASSLSSGSRASNSPLHF.

In this sample, this clone turned up once. The chain couples TRBV28 to TRBJ2-1; the match to TRBD1 covers 9 bases. The V gene end was trimmed by 5 bases and the J gene end by 11 bases; junction bases not matched to a gene: 13. CDR1 and CDR2 (germline): MDHEN, SYDVKM. This CDR3 is 15 amino acids long. CDR3 sequence (DNA): TGTGCCAGCAGTGCGCCGGGACAGGGAGTCCCTCAGCAGTTCTTC. This gives the protein CASSAPGQGVPQQFF.

This chain's CDR3 is CASSFQDPRNEQFF. CDR3 DNA sequence: TGTGCCAGCAGTTTCCAAGACCCTAGGAATGAGCAGTTCTTC. This chain links TRBV6-5 with TRBJ2-1, with no clear D. The CDR3 is 14 residues long. The germline V gene has CDR1 MNHEY and CDR2 SVGAGI. V gave up 4 bases and J gave up 7 bases, with 14 bases separating them.

This clone occurred once. The genes are TRBV5-1 and TRBJ2-3, with 11 bases that match TRBD2. V shed 5 bases, J shed 3 bases, and the junction held 5 bases outside the gene matches. The CDR3 sequence is 15 residues long. Looked up from germline, CDR1 is SGHRS and CDR2 is YFSETQ. CDR3 protein: CASSTLAGVTDTQYF. DNA of the CDR3: TGCGCCAGCAGTACACTAGCGGGAGTGACAGATACGCAGTATTTT. Looking up the rest from reference TRBV5-1 and TRBJ2-3 gives the full variable domain: KAGVTQTPRYLIKTRGQQVTLSCSPISGHRSVSWYQQTPGQGLQFLFEYFSETQRNKGNFPGRFSGRQFSNSRSEMNVSTLELGDSALYLCASSTLAGVTDTQYFGPGTRLTVL.

The chain recombines TRBV4-1 with TRBJ2-2, with a weak D call TRBD2 (6 bases). The germline CDR1 and CDR2 sequences are MGHRA and YSYEKL. The CDR3 totals 15 residues. V shed 4 bases and J shed 1 base, with 10 bases lying between them. The CDR3 DNA sequence: TGCGCCAGCAGCCGTCACGGGGGGAACACCGGGGAGCTGTTTTTT. Protein product: CASSRHGGNTGELFF.

This clone was observed a few times. The rearrangement uses TRBV19 and TRBJ1-6, with 9 bases matching TRBD1. The CDR3 extends over 14 amino acids. In germline, CDR1 is LNHDA, CDR2 SQIVND (reference sequence). Germline trimming cut 7 bases from V and 9 bases from J; bases unmatched to any gene: 7. In nucleotides, the CDR3 is TGTGCCAGTACCCCGGGACAGGGACGTTCACCCCTCCACTTT. Translating gives CASTPGQGRSPLHF. The full variable domain, its missing parts supplied by reference TRBV19 and TRBJ1-6, is DGGITQSPKYLFRKEGQNVTLSCEQNLNHDAMYWYRQDPGQGLRLIYYSQIVNDFQKGDIAEGYSVSREKKESFPLTVTSAQKNPTAFYLCASTPGQGRSPLHFGNGTRLTVT.

The chain uses TRBV5-5 and TRBJ1-2; 7 bases line up with TRBD1. V lost 4 bases, J lost 7 bases, and 13 bases stayed unmatched. The CDR3 is made up of 15 amino acids. Germline lookup yields CDR1 SGHKS and CDR2 YYEKEE (reference sequence). This chain's CDR3 is CASSPTTGRSSGYTF. The CDR3 nucleotides read TGTGCCAGCAGCCCAACGACAGGGCGGTCCTCTGGCTACACCTTC.

This clone showed up just a few times. The CDR3, as DNA: TGTGCCAGCAGTTCCCAGAATCAGCCCCAGCATTTT. Protein sequence: CASSSQNQPQHF. The genes are TRBV27 and TRBJ1-5; no clear D. The CDR3 contains 12 residues. Germline V gene sequence: CDR1 MNHEY, CDR2 SMNVEV (reference sequence). V was cut by 4 bases and J by 4 bases, with 5 bases left in between.

The rearrangement joins TRBV6-5 to TRBJ1-3; 11 bases line up with TRBD1. The J segment lost 8 bases and the V segment lost 6 bases, leaving 3 bases of the junction unmatched. Germline V CDR1 and CDR2: MNHEY, SVGAGI. CDR3 length equals 13 residues. CDR3 bases: TGTGCCAGCAGGGACAGGGGGCGGGACACCATATATTTT. The encoded protein is CASRDRGRDTIYF.

The sample holds one count of this clone. The rearrangement links TRBV19 to TRBJ2-1; a possible D gene is TRBD2 (6 bases). V was shortened by 2 bases and J by 2 bases, with 7 bases between the two germline ends. This CDR3 comprises 14 residues. Germline V gene sequence: CDR1 LNHDA, CDR2 SQIVND (reference sequence). The CDR3 is CASSITGAYNEQFF. As DNA, the CDR3 is TGTGCCAGTAGTATAACGGGGGCCTACAATGAGCAGTTCTTC.

The chain recombines TRBV19 with TRBJ2-5; TRBD2 matches at 10 bases. The J call may be incorrect, as the DNA end agrees better with TRBJ2-7. The CDR3 runs to 15 residues. Germline lookup yields CDR1 LNHDA and CDR2 SQIVND (reference sequence). In DNA, the CDR3 is TGTGCCAGTAGTAGGAGCGGGAGGGCCCCCTACGAGCAGTACTTC. This encodes CASSRSGRAPYEQYF.

Only a few counts were recorded for this clone. The chain links TRBV11-2 to TRBJ2-6, with TRBD1 matching 7 bases. V shed 5 bases and J 0 bases; nucleotides not matched to a gene: 4. The germline gives CDR1 SGHAT, CDR2 FQNNGV. The CDR3 is 16 amino acids. The CDR3 DNA reads as TGTGCCAGCAGCCTGACAGGGAGCTCTGGGGCCAACGTCCTGACTTTC. Its protein product is CASSLTGSSGANVLTF.

CDR3 nucleotides: TGTGCCAGCAGTCCCGGGACTAGCGCAGATACGCAGTATTTT. Translation gives CASSPGTSADTQYF. The chain couples TRBV7-9 to TRBJ2-3; 10 bases fit TRBD2. The CDR3 runs to 14 residues. The germline V gene encodes CDR1 SEHNR and CDR2 FQNEAQ (reference sequence). V lost 6 bases to trimming and J lost 4 bases; unmatched junction nucleotides: 4.

The gene calls are TRBV6-5 and TRBJ1-4; 8 nucleotides agree with TRBD1. CDR3 length: 15 amino acids. Germline V gene sequence: CDR1 MNHEY, CDR2 SVGAGI. The V segment lost 6 bases and the J segment 8 bases; nucleotides outside the gene matches: 11. For the CDR3, the DNA is TGTGCCAGCAGCACAACCGGGACAGGCGGGGAAAAACTGTTTTTT. Translation: CASSTTGTGGEKLFF.

This chain links TRBV9 with TRBJ1-2; D may be TRBD1 (6 bases). The V gene lost 5 bases and the J gene lost 5 bases, with 10 bases spanning the gap. The CDR3 runs to 12 residues. Germline-derived CDR1 and CDR2 are SGDLS and YYNGEE. CDR3 protein: CASRLQGYGYTF. CDR3 DNA: TGTGCCAGCAGACTTCAGGGGTATGGCTACACCTTC.

A few counts support this clone. The chain joins TRBV25-1 to TRBJ1-1; the D is unclear. In germline, CDR1 is MGHDK, CDR2 SYGVNS. V was pared by 11 bases and J by 3 bases, with 10 bases between. The CDR3 has 11 amino acids. The CDR3 protein is CAVVGDTEAFF. CDR3 coding DNA: TGTGCCGTCGTAGGAGACACTGAAGCTTTCTTT.